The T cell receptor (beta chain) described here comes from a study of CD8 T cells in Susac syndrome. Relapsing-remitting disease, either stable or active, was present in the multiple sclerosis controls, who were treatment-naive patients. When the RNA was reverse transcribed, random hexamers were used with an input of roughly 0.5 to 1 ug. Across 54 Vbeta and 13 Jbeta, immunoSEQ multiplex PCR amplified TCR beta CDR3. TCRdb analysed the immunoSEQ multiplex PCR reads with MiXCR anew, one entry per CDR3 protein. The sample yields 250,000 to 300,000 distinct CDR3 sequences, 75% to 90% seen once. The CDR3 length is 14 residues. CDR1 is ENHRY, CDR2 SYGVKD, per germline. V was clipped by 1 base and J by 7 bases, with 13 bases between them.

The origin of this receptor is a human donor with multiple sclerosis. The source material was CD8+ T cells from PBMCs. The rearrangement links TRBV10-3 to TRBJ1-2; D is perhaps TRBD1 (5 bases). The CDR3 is CAISEWGSAAGYTF. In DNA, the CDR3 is TGTGCCATCAGTGAGTGGGGGTCCGCGGCTGGCTACACCTTC.